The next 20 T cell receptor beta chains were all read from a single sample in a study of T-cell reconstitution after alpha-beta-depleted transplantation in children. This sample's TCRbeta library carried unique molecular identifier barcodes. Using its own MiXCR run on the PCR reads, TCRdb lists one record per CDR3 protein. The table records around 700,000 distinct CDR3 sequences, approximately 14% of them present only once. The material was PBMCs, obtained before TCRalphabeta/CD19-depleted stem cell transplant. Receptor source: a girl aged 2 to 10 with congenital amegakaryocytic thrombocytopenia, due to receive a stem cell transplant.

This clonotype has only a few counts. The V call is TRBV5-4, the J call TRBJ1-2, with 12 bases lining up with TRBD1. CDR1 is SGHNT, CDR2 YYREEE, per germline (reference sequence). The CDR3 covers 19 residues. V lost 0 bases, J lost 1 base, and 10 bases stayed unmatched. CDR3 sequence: CASSLVSGTGGHFNYGYTF. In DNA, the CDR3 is TGTGCCAGCAGCTTGGTTTCTGGGACAGGGGGCCACTTTAACTATGGCTACACCTTC. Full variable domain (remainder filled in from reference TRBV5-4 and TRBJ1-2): ETGVTQSPTHLIKTRGQQVTLRCSSQSGHNTVSWYQQALGQGPQFIFQYYREEENGRGNFPPRFSGLQFPNYSSELNVNALELDDSALYLCASSLVSGTGGHFNYGYTFGSGTRLTVV.

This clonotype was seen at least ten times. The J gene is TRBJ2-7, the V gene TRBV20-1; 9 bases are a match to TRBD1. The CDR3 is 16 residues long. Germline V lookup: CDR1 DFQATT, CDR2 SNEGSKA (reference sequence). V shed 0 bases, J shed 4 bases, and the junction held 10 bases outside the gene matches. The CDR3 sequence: CSAREVSGQGVYEQYF. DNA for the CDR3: TGCAGTGCTAGAGAAGTCTCGGGACAGGGTGTTTACGAGCAGTACTTC.

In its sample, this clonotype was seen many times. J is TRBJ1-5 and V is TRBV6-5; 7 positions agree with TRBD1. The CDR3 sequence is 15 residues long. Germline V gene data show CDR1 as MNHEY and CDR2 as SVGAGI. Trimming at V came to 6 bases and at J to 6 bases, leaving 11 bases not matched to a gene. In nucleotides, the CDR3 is TGTGCCAGCAGCCGACAGGGTGGGGTTGGTCAGCCCCAGCATTTT. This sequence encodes CASSRQGGVGQPQHF.

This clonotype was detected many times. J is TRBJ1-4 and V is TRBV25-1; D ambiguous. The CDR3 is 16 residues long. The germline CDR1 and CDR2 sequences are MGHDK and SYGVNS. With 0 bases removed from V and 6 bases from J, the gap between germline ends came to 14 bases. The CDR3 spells CASSEYRDMRYEKLFF. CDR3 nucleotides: TGTGCCAGCAGTGAATACCGGGATATGAGATATGAAAAACTGTTTTTT.

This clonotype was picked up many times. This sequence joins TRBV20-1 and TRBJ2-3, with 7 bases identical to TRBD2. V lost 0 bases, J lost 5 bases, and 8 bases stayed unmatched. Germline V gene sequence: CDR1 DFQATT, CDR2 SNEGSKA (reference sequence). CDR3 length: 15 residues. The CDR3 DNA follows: TGCAGTGCTAGAGATCGTGGCGGGAGAGTAGATACGCAGTATTTT. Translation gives CSARDRGGRVDTQYF.

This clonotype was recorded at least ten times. The CDR3 region has the DNA TGTGCCAGCAGCTTCCTCTACCCCGAAGCTTTCTTT. Its translation: CASSFLYPEAFF. The chain joins TRBV5-5 to TRBJ1-1; D gene unclear. This CDR3 has 12 residues. Germline V gene data show CDR1 as SGHKS and CDR2 as YYEKEE (reference sequence). V gave up 2 bases and J gave up 8 bases, with 10 bases separating them.

The CDR3 sequence is CASSPFAGQGGEKLFF. CDR3 in DNA: TGTGCCAGCTCACCCTTCGCGGGACAGGGAGGTGAAAAACTGTTTTTT. The rearrangement joins TRBV18 to TRBJ1-4, with 9 bases identical to TRBD1. With V trimmed by 3 bases and J by 7 bases, 9 bases remained unmatched. Germline assignment: CDR1 KGHSH and CDR2 LQKENI. The CDR3 is 16 residues long.

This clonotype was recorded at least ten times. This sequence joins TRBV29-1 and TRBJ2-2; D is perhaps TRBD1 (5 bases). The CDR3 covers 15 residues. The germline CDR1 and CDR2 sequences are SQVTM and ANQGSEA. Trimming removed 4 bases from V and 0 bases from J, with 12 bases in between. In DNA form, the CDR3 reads TGCAGCGTTGTTCAGGGTCCAACGAACACCGGGGAGCTGTTTTTT. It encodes CSVVQGPTNTGELFF.

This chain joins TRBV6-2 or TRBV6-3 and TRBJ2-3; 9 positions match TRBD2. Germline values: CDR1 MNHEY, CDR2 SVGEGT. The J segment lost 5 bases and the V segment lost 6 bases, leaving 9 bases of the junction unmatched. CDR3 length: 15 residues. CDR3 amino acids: CASRQPGGREDTQYF. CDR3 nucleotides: TGTGCCAGCAGACAACCTGGCGGGAGGGAAGATACGCAGTATTTT.

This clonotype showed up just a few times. For the CDR3, the DNA is TGCAGCGTTTCGACAGGACGGGTCTATGGCTACACCTTC. Protein: CSVSTGRVYGYTF. The chain has TRBV29-1 and TRBJ1-2, with D tentatively TRBD1 (6 bases). The CDR3 is 13 residues long. In germline, CDR1 is SQVTM, CDR2 ANQGSEA. The V gene lost 5 bases and the J gene lost 4 bases, with 14 bases spanning the gap.

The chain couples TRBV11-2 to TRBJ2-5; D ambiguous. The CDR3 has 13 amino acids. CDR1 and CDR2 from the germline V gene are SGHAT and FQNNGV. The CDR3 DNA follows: TGTGCTTCGGGTCGTAGACCCCAAGAGACCCAGTACTTC. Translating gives CASGRRPQETQYF.

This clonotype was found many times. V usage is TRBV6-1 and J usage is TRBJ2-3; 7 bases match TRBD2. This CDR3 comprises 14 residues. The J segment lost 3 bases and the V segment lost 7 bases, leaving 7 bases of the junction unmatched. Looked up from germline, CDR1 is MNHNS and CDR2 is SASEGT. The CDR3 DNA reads TGTGCCAGCAAGGGACTACTAGGAACAGATACGCAGTATTTT. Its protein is CASKGLLGTDTQYF.

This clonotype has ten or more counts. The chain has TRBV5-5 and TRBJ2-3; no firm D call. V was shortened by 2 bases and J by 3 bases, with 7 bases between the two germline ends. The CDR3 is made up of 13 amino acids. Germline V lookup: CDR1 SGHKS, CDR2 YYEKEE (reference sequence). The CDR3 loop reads CASSFYATDTQYF. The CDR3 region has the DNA TGTGCCAGCAGCTTCTACGCTACAGATACGCAGTATTTT.

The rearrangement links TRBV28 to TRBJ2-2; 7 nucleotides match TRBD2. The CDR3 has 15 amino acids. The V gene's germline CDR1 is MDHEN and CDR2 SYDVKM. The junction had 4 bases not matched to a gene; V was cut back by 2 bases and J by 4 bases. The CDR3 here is CASSLRLAATGELFF. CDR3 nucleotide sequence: TGTGCCAGCAGTTTAAGACTAGCTGCCACCGGGGAGCTGTTTTTT.

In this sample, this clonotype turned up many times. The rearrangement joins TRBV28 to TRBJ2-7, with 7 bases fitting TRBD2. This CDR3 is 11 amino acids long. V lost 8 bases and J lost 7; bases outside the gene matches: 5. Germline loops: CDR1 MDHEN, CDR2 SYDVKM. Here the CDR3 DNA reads TGTGCCAGCGGGGGGGTGTGGGAGCAGTACTTC. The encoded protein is CASGGVWEQYF.

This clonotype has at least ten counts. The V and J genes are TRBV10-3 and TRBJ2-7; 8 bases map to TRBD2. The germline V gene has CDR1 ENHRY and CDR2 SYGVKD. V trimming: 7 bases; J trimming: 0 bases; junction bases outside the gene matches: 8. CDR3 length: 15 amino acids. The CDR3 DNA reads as TGTGCCATCACCGCCGGGACTAGTGGCTCCTACGAGCAGTACTTC. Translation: CAITAGTSGSYEQYF.

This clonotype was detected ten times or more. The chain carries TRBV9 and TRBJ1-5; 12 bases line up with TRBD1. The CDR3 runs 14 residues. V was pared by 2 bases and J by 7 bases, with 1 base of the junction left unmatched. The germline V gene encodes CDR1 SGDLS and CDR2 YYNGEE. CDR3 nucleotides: TGTGCCAGCAGCGTGGGGACAGGGGGCCAGCCCCAGCATTTT. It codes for CASSVGTGGQPQHF.

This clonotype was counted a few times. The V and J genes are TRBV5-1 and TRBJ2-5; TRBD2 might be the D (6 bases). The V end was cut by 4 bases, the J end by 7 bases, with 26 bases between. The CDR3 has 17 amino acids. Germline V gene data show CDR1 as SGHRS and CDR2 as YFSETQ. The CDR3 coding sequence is TGCGCCAGCAGCCTACGGGTCGGGCTAGCGACTCCGGGGACCCAGTACTTC. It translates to CASSLRVGLATPGTQYF.

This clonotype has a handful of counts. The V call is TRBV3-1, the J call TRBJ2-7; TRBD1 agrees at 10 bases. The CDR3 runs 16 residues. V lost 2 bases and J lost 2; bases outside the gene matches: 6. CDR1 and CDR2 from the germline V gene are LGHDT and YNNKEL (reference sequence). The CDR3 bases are TGTGCCAGCAGCCAATGGACGGGGACAGGGGCCTACGAGCAGTACTTC. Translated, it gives CASSQWTGTGAYEQYF.

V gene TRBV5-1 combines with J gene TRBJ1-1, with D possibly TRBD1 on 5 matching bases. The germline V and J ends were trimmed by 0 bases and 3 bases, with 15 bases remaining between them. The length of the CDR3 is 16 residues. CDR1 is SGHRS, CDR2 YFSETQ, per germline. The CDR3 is CASSLGQGAWDTEAFF. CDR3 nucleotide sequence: TGCGCCAGCAGCTTGGGCCAGGGTGCGTGGGACACTGAAGCTTTCTTT.